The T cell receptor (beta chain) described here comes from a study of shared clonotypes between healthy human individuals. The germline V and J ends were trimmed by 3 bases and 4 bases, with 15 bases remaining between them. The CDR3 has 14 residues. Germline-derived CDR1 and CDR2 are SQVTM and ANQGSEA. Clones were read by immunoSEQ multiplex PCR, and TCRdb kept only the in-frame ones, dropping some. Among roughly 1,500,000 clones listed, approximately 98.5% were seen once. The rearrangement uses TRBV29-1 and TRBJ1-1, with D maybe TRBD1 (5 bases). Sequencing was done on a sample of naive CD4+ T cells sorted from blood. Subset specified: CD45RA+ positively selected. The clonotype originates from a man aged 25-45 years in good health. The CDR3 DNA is TGCAGCGTTGAGGGGCGGGGGTTCGCCACTGAAGCTTTCTTT. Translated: CSVEGRGFATEAFF.